The 13 T cell receptor beta chains given below trace back to one sample, sequenced in a study of vaccination effects on CD4 cells after COVID-19. No antigen has been assigned to these receptors. Subsequent to a culture period of nine to ten days, CD4+ T cells were isolated. Each participant received a vaccine that was either BNT162b2 or mRNA-1273, given as two doses. The protocol was immunoSEQ multiplex PCR, while the TCRdb copy is restricted to in-frame clones and leaves out a portion. The table shows some 66,000 clones, with around 85% occurring only once. The sequences come from CD4+ T cells from PBMCs cultured without peptide, collected after COVID-19 vaccination. The source of these receptors is a human donor who received a COVID-19 vaccine.

The V and J genes are TRBV5-4 and TRBJ1-6; D gene unclear. Germline V gene lookup returns CDR1 SGHNT and CDR2 YYREEE (reference sequence). The V gene lost 0 bases and the J gene lost 0 bases, with 10 bases spanning the gap. The CDR3 runs to 17 residues. The chain's CDR3 is CASSLVLGSSYNSPLHF. The DNA for the CDR3 is TGTGCCAGCAGCTTGGTCCTAGGGAGCTCCTATAATTCACCCCTCCACTTT.

V is TRBV2 and J is TRBJ1-1, with 7 bases fitting TRBD1. Germline V gene sequence: CDR1 SNHLY, CDR2 FYNNEI. There are 13 residues in the CDR3. V dropped 6 bases and J dropped 7; count of bases not matched to a gene: 8. CDR3 in amino acids: CASSGDSPSEAFF. The CDR3 DNA sequence: TGTGCCAGCAGCGGGGACAGCCCTAGTGAAGCTTTCTTT.

The table lists this clone with a few counts. This rearrangement joins TRBV4-1 to TRBJ2-3; 9 bases align to TRBD1. CDR3 length equals 18 residues. The germline CDR1 and CDR2 sequences are MGHRA and YSYEKL. V trimming: 1 base; J trimming: 0 bases; junction bases outside the gene matches: 8. The CDR3 spells CASSQVFLGTGSTDTQYF. CDR3 in DNA: TGCGCCAGCAGCCAAGTTTTTCTAGGGACAGGGAGCACAGATACGCAGTATTTT.

The chain couples TRBV7-8 to TRBJ2-6; the D call may be TRBD1 or TRBD2 (5 bases each). V was cut by 5 bases and J by 0 bases, with 14 bases left in between. The V gene's germline CDR1 is SGHVS and CDR2 FQNEAQ. The CDR3 contains 17 residues. CDR3 sequence: CASSDRDRSSGANVLTF. For the CDR3, the DNA is TGTGCCAGCAGCGATAGGGACCGGAGCTCTGGGGCCAACGTCCTGACTTTC.

This clone turned up a few times. The chain links TRBV2 to TRBJ1-5; 8 nucleotides line up with TRBD1. V dropped 7 bases and J dropped 1; count of bases not matched to a gene: 6. The germline V gene has CDR1 SNHLY and CDR2 FYNNEI. The CDR3 consists of 15 residues. The CDR3: CASTEDRVSNQPQHF. DNA for the CDR3: TGTGCCAGCACTGAGGACAGGGTAAGCAATCAGCCCCAGCATTTT.

The chain joins TRBV7-9 to TRBJ1-4, with a weak D call TRBD1 (6 bases). Germline CDR1 reads SEHNR; CDR2 reads FQNEAQ (reference sequence). Trimming took off 5 bases at V and 8 bases at J, with 21 bases between the two ends. The CDR3 loop spans 16 amino acids. This chain's CDR3 is CASSRPSQGKEEKLFF. As DNA, the CDR3 is TGTGCCAGCAGCCGCCCCTCACAGGGAAAGGAGGAAAAACTGTTTTTT.

The chain is built from TRBV28 and TRBJ1-2; a weak D match, TRBD1 (6 bases). The CDR3 has 16 amino acids. Trimming took 1 base from V and 10 from J, leaving 22 bases between them. The germline V gene encodes CDR1 MDHEN and CDR2 SYDVKM. In nucleotides, the CDR3 is TGTGCCAGCAGTTTATTAAGACAGGTGATCCTAGGTGACTACACCTTC. Its translation: CASSLLRQVILGDYTF.

DNA of the CDR3: TGTGCCAGCAGTTTTATGGCCCCCCCAGATACGCAGTATTTT. Protein sequence: CASSFMAPPDTQYF. This chain connects TRBV27 to TRBJ2-3; D call uncertain. The V and J ends lost 3 bases and 4 bases respectively, with 11 bases between them. Germline V gene lookup returns CDR1 MNHEY and CDR2 SMNVEV (reference sequence). The CDR3 runs to 14 residues.

V usage is TRBV28 and J usage is TRBJ1-1; TRBD1 is a possible D gene (6 bases). V was trimmed by 7 bases and J by 1 base, leaving 16 bases between them. The germline CDR1 and CDR2 sequences are MDHEN and SYDVKM. This CDR3 is 15 amino acids long. The CDR3 DNA is TGTGCCAGCACGGGGGGGGCGAATAGGAACACTGAAGCTTTCTTT. Its translation: CASTGGANRNTEAFF.

This sequence joins TRBV7-2 and TRBJ1-5, with TRBD1 as a possible D gene (6 bases). This CDR3 contains 18 residues. V was shortened by 1 base and J by 6 bases, with 22 bases between the two germline ends. The germline CDR1 and CDR2 sequences are SGHTA and FQGNSA. The CDR3 sequence: CASSLDWPQGPPPQPQHF. The CDR3 region has the DNA TGTGCCAGCAGCTTAGATTGGCCACAGGGTCCTCCTCCTCAGCCCCAGCATTTT.

This clone was counted a single time. The chain has TRBV2 and TRBJ1-2, with D perhaps matching TRBD1 (6 bases). CDR1 is SNHLY, CDR2 FYNNEI, per germline. The V and J ends lost 8 bases and 4 bases respectively, with 14 bases between them. The CDR3 is made up of 13 amino acids. CDR3 amino acids: CASGGGGAYGYTF. In nucleotides, the CDR3 is TGTGCCAGCGGTGGGGGGGGCGCCTATGGCTACACCTTC.

This sequence joins TRBV6-6 and TRBJ2-5; 14 bases agree with TRBD2. Trimming at V came to 7 bases and at J to 2 bases, leaving 3 bases not matched to a gene. Germline loops: CDR1 MNHNY, CDR2 SVGAGI (reference sequence). CDR3 length: 15 residues. CDR3 nucleotide sequence: TGTGCCAGCACTCGACTAGCGGGGGGGCAAGAGACCCAGTACTTC. Its protein product is CASTRLAGGQETQYF.

This chain connects TRBV3-1 (or the pseudogene TRBV3-2) to TRBJ1-2; tentatively, D is TRBD1 (5 bases). This CDR3 is 14 amino acids long. Trimming pared 1 base from V and 3 bases from J, leaving 9 bases between. Germline CDR1 and CDR2: LGHDT and YNNKEL (reference sequence). CDR3 in amino acids: CASSQGTGYYGYTF. In DNA form, the CDR3 reads TGTGCCAGCAGCCAAGGAACAGGCTACTATGGCTACACCTTC.